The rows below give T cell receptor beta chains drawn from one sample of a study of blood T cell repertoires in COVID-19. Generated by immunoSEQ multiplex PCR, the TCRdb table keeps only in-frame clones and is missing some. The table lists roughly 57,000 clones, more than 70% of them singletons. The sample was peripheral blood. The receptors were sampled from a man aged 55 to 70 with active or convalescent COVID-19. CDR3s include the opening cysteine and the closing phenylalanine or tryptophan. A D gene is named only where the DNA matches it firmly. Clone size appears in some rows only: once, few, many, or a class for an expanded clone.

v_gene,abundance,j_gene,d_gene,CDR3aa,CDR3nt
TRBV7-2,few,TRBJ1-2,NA,CASSMDSDVTRGYTF,TGTGCCAGCAGTATGGACAGTGATGTTACGCGAGGCTACACCTTC
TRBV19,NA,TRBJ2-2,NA,CASRPGHLAGELFF,TGTGCCAGTAGACCGGGACACCTGGCCGGGGAGCTGTTTTTT
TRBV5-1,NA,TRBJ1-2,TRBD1,CASSLAGSRGRSLYGYTF,TGCGCCAGCAGCTTGGCCGGGTCCAGGGGGCGCTCCCTATATGGCTACACCTTC
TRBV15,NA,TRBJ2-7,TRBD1,CATSRGDRGYEQYF,TGTGCCACCAGCAGAGGGGACAGGGGCTACGAGCAGTACTTC
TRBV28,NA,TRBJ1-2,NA,CASSLTGSAYGYTF,TGTGCCAGCAGTTTAACAGGGTCCGCCTATGGCTACACCTTC
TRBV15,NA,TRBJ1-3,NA,CATSRDFRYTIYF,TGTGCCACCAGCAGAGATTTTCGGTACACCATATATTTT
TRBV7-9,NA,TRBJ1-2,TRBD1,CASSLEGTGGYTF,TGTGCCAGCAGCTTAGAGGGGACAGGTGGCTACACCTTC
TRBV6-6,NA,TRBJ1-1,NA,CASSDGTPEAFF,TGTGCCAGCAGTGACGGGACACCTGAAGCTTTCTTT
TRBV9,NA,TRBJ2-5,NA,CASSESGQETQYF,TGTGCCAGCAGCGAAAGCGGCCAAGAGACCCAGTACTTC
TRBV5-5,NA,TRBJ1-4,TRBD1,CASSAERQGGDEKLFF,TGTGCCAGCAGCGCGGAACGACAGGGGGGAGATGAAAAACTGTTTTTT
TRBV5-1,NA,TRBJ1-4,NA,CASSFGRAGEKLFF,TGCGCCAGCAGCTTCGGCAGGGCGGGGGAAAAACTGTTTTTT
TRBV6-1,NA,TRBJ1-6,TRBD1,CASSAGTGFGSSYNSPLHF,TGTGCCAGCAGTGCAGGGACAGGGTTCGGGAGCTCCTATAATTCACCCCTCCACTTT
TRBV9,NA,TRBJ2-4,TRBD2,CASSVESTSGPKEAKNIQYF,TGTGCCAGCAGCGTAGAGTCGACTAGCGGCCCGAAGGAGGCCAAAAACATTCAGTACTTC
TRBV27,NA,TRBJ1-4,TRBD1,CASSPRDRGDTNEKLFF,TGTGCCAGCAGTCCTCGGGACAGGGGCGACACTAATGAAAAACTGTTTTTT
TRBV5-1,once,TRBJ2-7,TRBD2,CASSLALAALAYEQYF,TGCGCCAGCAGCTTGGCACTAGCGGCCCTTGCCTACGAGCAGTACTTC
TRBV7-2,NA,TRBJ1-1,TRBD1,CASSPFMLSSRGRNTEAFF,TGTGCCAGCAGCCCATTCATGTTATCTTCCAGGGGGCGGAACACTGAAGCTTTCTTT
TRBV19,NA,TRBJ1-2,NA,CASSIGGVPNYGYTF,TGTGCCAGTAGTATAGGGGGCGTTCCTAACTATGGCTACACCTTC
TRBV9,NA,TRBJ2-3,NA,CASSVERGDTQYF,TGTGCCAGCAGCGTAGAAAGGGGGGATACGCAGTATTTT
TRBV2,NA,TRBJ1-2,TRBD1,CASSLGTGVDGYTF,TGTGCCAGCAGCCTCGGGACAGGGGTTGATGGCTACACCTTC
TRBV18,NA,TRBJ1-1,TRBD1,CATASKGGQGALTEAFF,TGTGCCACCGCCTCTAAAGGGGGACAGGGGGCGCTTACTGAAGCTTTCTTT
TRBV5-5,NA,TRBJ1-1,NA,CASSLGTTSEAFF,TGTGCCAGCAGCTTGGGAACAACTAGTGAAGCTTTCTTT
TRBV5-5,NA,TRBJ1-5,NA,CASSFTVNQPQHF,TGTGCCAGCAGCTTTACAGTGAATCAGCCCCAGCATTTT
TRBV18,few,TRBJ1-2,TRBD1,CASSPHRGLTLRGYTF,TGTGCCAGCTCACCTCACAGGGGACTTACTCTTCGTGGCTACACCTTC
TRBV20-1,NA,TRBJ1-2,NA,CSATIRGGYTF,TGCAGTGCTACTATCAGGGGTGGCTACACCTTC
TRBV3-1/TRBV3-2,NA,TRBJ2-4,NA,CASSQVEGGNIQYF,TGTGCCAGCAGCCAAGTAGAGGGCGGGAACATTCAGTACTTC
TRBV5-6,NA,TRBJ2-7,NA,CASSRKASYEQYF,TGTGCCAGCAGCAGAAAAGCCTCCTACGAGCAGTACTTC
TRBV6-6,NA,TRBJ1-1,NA,CASSGGSNTEAFF,TGTGCCAGTAGCGGGGGGTCTAACACTGAAGCTTTCTTT
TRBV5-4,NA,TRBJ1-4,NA,CASSPYLNEKLFF,TGTGCCAGCAGCCCGTACTTAAATGAAAAACTGTTTTTT
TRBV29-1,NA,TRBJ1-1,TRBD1,CSAGQGVNTEAFF,TGCAGCGCCGGACAGGGGGTGAACACTGAAGCTTTCTTT
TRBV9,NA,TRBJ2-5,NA,CASSVALAGETQYF,TGTGCCAGCAGCGTAGCACTAGCAGGGGAGACCCAGTACTTC
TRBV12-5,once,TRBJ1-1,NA,CASGPPRGLNTEAFF,TGTGCTAGTGGGCCGCCGCGGGGGTTGAACACTGAAGCTTTCTTT
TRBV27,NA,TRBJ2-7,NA,CASSLYGDYEQYF,TGTGCCAGCAGTTTATACGGGGACTACGAGCAGTACTTC
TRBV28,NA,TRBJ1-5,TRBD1,CASRRNLRDSPRNF,TGTGCCAGCAGACGAAACCTCCGGGACAGCCCCCGGAATTTT
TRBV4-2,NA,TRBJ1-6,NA,CASSQDWVQGGYNSPLHF,TGTGCCAGCAGCCAAGATTGGGTCCAAGGGGGCTATAATTCACCCCTCCACTTT
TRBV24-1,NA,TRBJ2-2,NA,CATSDGMGRGDTGELFF,TGTGCCACCAGTGATGGTATGGGCCGGGGAGACACCGGGGAGCTGTTTTTT
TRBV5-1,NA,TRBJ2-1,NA,CASSLAMRGSDNEQFF,TGCGCCAGCAGCTTAGCTATGCGGGGTTCCGACAATGAGCAGTTCTTC
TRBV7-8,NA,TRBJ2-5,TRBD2,CASTPSGSRLDQYF,TGTGCCAGCACCCCCAGCGGGAGCCGCTTAGACCAGTACTTC
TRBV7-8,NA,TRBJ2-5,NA,CASSLAGLQETQYF,TGTGCCAGCAGCTTAGCGGGGCTACAAGAGACCCAGTACTTC
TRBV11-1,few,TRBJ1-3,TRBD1,CASSWSRDSSGNTIYF,TGTGCCAGCAGCTGGAGCCGGGACAGCTCTGGAAACACCATATATTTT
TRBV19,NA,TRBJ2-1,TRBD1,CASIDRGVNEQFF,TGTGCCAGTATTGACAGGGGGGTCAATGAGCAGTTCTTC
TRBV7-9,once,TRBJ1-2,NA,CASSSGLGAAYGYTF,TGTGCCAGCAGCTCCGGTCTGGGAGCAGCGTATGGCTACACCTTC
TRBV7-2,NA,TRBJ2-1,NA,CASSRVGGSYNEQFF,TGTGCCAGCAGCCGCGTCGGGGGATCCTACAATGAGCAGTTCTTC
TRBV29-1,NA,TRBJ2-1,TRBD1,CSVGTGYNEQFF,TGCAGCGTCGGGACAGGGTACAATGAGCAGTTCTTC